This T cell receptor beta chain was found in a study of cytomegalovirus exposure and HLA in healthy donors. Study context: An early release of data contained some 80 million unique TCRs, which came from HLA-typed donors. Findings of the study overall: Cytomegalovirus-associated status was assigned to around 160 TCR beta chains. Within an earlier analysis, most TCR beta V segments proved productive either about 90% or about 30% of the time. In a later analysis, TCR beta V- and J-gene trimming was associated with a missense DCLRE1C variant.

About this clone: Its target is not known.

The PCR used 60 Vbeta and 13 Jbeta primers. Profiling relied on immunoSEQ multiplex PCR, and the TCRdb table lists in-frame clones only, not all of them. The sample totals 130,000 or so clones. The germline V gene has CDR1 SGHAT and CDR2 FQNNGV. The CDR3 length is 13 residues. V was cut by 0 bases and J by 4 bases, with 7 bases left in between. This TCR was recovered from a woman between 35 and 50 years old in good health and CMV-seronegative. The sample taken for sequencing was PBMCs. The chain links TRBV11-2 to TRBJ2-7; D not certain. DNA of the CDR3: TGTGCCAGCAGCTTAGATAGTGTATACGAGCAGTACTTC. Its protein product is CASSLDSVYEQYF.